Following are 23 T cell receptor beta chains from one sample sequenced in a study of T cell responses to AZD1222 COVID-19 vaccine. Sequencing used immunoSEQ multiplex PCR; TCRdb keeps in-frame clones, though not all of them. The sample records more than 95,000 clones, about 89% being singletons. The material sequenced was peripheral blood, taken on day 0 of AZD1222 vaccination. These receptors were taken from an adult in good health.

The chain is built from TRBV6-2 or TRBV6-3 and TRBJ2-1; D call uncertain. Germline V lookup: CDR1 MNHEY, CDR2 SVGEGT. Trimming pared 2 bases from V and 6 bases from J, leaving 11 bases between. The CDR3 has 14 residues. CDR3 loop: CASSYGLVLNEQFF. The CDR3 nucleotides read TGTGCCAGCAGTTACGGGCTAGTTCTCAATGAGCAGTTCTTC.

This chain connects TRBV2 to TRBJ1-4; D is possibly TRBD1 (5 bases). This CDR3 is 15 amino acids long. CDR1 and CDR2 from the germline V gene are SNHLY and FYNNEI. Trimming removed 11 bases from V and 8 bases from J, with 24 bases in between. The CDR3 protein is CAGGRSEAGKEKLFF. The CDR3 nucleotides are TGTGCCGGCGGGCGTTCAGAGGCAGGGAAAGAAAAACTGTTTTTT.

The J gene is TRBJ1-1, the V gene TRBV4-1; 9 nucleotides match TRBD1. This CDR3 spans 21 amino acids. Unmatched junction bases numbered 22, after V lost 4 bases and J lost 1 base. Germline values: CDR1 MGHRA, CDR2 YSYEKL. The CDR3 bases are TGCGCCAGCAGCCGTGATCCGGCAACTGGGACAGGGTTGATTGGGAACACTGAAGCTTTCTTT. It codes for CASSRDPATGTGLIGNTEAFF.

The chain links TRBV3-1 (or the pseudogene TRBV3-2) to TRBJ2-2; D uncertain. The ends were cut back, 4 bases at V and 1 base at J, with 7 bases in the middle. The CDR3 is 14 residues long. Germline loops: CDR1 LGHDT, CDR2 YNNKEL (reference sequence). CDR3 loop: CASSPRKNTGELFF. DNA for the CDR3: TGTGCCAGCAGCCCAAGGAAGAACACCGGGGAGCTGTTTTTT.

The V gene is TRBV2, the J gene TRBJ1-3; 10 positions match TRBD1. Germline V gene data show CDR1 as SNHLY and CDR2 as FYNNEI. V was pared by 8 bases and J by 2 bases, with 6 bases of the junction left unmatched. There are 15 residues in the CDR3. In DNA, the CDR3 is TGTGCCAGCGGCGGACAGGGGGTGACTGGAAACACCATATATTTT. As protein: CASGGQGVTGNTIYF.

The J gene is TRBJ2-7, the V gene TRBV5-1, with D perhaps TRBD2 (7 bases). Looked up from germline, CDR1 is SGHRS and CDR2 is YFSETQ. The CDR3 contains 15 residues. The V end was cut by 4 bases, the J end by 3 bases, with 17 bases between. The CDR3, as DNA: TGCGCCAGCAGCGTGTCGGGGGGCGCGTACTACGAGCAGTACTTC. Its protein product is CASSVSGGAYYEQYF.

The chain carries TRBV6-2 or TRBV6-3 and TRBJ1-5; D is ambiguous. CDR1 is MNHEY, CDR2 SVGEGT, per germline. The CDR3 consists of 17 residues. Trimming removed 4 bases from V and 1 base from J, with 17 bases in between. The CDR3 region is CASSLFRGIVSNQPQHF. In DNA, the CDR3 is TGTGCCAGCAGTTTGTTTCGCGGGATCGTAAGCAATCAGCCCCAGCATTTT.

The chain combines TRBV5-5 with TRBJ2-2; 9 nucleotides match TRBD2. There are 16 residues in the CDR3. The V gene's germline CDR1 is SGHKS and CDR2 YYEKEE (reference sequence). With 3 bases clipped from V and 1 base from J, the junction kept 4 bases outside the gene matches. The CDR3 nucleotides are TGTGCCAGCAGCTACCCACTAGCGGGGAACACCGGGGAGCTGTTTTTT. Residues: CASSYPLAGNTGELFF.

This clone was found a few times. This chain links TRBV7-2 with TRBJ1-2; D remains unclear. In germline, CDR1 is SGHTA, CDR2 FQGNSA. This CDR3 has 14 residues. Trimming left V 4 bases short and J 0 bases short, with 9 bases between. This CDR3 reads CASSSAQSNYGYTF. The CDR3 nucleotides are TGTGCCAGCAGCTCCGCTCAGTCTAACTATGGCTACACCTTC.

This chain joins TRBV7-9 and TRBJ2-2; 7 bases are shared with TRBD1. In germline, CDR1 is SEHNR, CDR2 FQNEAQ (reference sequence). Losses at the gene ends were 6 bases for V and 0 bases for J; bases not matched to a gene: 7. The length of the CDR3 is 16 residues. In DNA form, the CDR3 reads TGTGCCAGCAGACCCCGGGACAGAACGAACACCGGGGAGCTGTTTTTT. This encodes CASRPRDRTNTGELFF.

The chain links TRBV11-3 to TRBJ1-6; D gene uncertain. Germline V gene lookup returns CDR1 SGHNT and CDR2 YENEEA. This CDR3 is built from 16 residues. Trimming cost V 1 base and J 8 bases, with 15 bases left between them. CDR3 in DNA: TGTGCCAGCAGCTTAGGAGGGCGGGGTTCGGATTCACCCCTCCACTTT. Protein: CASSLGGRGSDSPLHF.

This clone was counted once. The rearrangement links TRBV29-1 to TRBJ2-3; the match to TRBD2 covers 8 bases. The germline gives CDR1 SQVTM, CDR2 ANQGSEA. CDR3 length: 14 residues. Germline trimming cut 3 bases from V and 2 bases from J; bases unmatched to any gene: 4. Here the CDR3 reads CSVDGGRTTDTQYF. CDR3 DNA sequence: TGCAGCGTTGACGGCGGGAGGACCACAGATACGCAGTATTTT.

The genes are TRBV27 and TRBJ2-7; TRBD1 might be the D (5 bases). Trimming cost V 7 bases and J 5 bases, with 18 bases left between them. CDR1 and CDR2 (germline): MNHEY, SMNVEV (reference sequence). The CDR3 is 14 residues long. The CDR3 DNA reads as TGTGCCAGCACCCCTCAGGGTAGCCGGGACGAGCAGTACTTC. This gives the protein CASTPQGSRDEQYF.

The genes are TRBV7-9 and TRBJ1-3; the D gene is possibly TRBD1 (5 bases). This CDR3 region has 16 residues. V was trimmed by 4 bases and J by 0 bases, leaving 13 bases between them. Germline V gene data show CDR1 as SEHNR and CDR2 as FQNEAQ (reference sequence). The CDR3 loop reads CASSYAGTPSGNTIYF. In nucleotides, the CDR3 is TGTGCCAGCAGCTACGCAGGGACCCCCTCTGGAAACACCATATATTTT.

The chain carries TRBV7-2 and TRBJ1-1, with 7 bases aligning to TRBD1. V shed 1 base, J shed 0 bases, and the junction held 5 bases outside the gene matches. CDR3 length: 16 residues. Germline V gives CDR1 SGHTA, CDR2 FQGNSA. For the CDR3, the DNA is TGTGCCAGCAGCTTAGGACAGGGACGTCTGAACACTGAAGCTTTCTTT. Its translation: CASSLGQGRLNTEAFF. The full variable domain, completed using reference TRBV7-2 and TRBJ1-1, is GAGVSQSPSNKVTEKGKDVELRCDPISGHTALYWYRQSLGQGLEFLIYFQGNSAPDKSGLPSDRFSAERTGGSVSTLTIQRTQQEDSAVYLCASSLGQGRLNTEAFFGQGTRLTVV.

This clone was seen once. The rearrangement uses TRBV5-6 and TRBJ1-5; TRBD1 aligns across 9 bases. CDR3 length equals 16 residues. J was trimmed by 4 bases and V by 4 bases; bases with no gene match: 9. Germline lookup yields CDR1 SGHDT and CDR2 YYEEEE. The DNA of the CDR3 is TGTGCCAGCAGCAAATCTACAGGGGGCCCTAATCAGCCCCAGCATTTT. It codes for CASSKSTGGPNQPQHF.

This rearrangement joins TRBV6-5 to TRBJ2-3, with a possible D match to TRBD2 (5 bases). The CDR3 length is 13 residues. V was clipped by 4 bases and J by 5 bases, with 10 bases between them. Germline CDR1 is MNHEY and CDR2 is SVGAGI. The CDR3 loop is CASSFARVDTQYF. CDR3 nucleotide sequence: TGTGCCAGCAGTTTCGCGCGGGTAGATACGCAGTATTTT.

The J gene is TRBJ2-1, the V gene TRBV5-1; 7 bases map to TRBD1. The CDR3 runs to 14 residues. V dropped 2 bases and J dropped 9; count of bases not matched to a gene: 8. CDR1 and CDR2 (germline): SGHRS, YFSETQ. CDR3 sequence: CASSLGARDSEQFF. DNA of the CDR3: TGCGCCAGCAGCTTAGGCGCCCGGGACAGTGAGCAGTTCTTC. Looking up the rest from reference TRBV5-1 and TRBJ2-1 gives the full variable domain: KAGVTQTPRYLIKTRGQQVTLSCSPISGHRSVSWYQQTPGQGLQFLFEYFSETQRNKGNFPGRFSGRQFSNSRSEMNVSTLELGDSALYLCASSLGARDSEQFFGPGTRLTVL.

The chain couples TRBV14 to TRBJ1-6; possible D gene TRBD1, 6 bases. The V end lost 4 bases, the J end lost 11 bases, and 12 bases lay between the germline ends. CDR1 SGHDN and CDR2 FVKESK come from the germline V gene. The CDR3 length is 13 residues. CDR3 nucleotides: TGTGCCAGCAGCCTCAACAGGGAAGCACCCCTCCACTTT. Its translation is CASSLNREAPLHF.

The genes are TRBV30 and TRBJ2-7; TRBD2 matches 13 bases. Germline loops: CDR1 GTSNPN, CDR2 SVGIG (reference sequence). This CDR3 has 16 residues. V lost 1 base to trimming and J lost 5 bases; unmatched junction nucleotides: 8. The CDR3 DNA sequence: TGTGCCTGGAGTGCCCCCGGACTAGCGGGAGCCCACGAGCAGTACTTC. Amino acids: CAWSAPGLAGAHEQYF.

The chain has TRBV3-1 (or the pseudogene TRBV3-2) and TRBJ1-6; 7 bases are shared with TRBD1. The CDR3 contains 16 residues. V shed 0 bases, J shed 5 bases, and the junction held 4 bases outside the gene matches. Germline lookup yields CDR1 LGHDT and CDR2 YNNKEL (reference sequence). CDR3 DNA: TGTGCCAGCAGCCAAGAGGACAGGAGGAATAATTCACCCCTCCACTTT. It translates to CASSQEDRRNNSPLHF.

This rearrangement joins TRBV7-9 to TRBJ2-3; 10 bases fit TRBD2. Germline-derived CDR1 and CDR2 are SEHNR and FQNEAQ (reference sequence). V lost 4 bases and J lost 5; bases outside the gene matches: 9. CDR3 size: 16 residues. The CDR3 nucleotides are TGTGCCAGCAGCTCAATACTAGCGGGAAGGGTAGATACGCAGTATTTT. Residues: CASSSILAGRVDTQYF.

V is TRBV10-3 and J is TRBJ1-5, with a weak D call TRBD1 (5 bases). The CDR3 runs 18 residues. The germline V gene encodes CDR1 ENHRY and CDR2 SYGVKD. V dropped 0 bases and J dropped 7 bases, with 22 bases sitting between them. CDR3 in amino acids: CAISESMGWGVDYQPQHF. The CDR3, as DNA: TGTGCCATCAGTGAGTCGATGGGTTGGGGGGTAGATTACCAGCCCCAGCATTTT.